The clone carrying this T cell receptor (beta chain) was seen once. This sample is drawn from a study of blood T cell repertoires in COVID-19. Study at large: Sources were T cells, B-cell-depleted T cells, or PBMCs; the material itself was cDNA or gDNA.

There are 17 residues in the CDR3. The V gene end was trimmed by 0 bases and the J gene end by 6 bases; junction bases not matched to a gene: 13. CDR1 is SGHRS, CDR2 YFSETQ, per germline. Profiled with immunoSEQ multiplex PCR; TCRdb holds only in-frame clones, not every one. The table records more than 90,000 clones, roughly 92% of them present only once. This clonotype was sampled from a man between 45 and 60 years old with active COVID-19. What was sequenced was peripheral blood. The chain uses TRBV5-1 and TRBJ2-3; 7 nucleotides match TRBD1. This CDR3 is CASSLGFRTGRRDTQYF. The CDR3 nucleotides are TGCGCCAGCAGCTTGGGGTTTAGGACAGGACGAAGGGATACGCAGTATTTT.